The sequence of this T cell receptor beta chain was determined in a study of T cell clones after liver transplantation. Study overall: Post-transplant blood was tracked for graft-donor-reactive T cell clones identified in a pre-transplant mixed lymphocyte reaction. Graft-donor-reactive sequences were compared with third-party-reactive TCRbeta sequences from pre-transplant mixed lymphocyte reactions. Tolerance: complete withdrawal held at least one year, liver enzymes staying within twice normal.

Broader study findings: These preliminary findings come from unstandardized post-transplant sampling times.

Only in-frame clones appear in the TCRdb table, and some are missing; sequencing was by immunoSEQ multiplex PCR. This sample has 20,000 or so clones, with about 93% found just once. Regarding this clone: Its antigen is still unknown.

The CDR3 contains 14 residues. The V and J ends lost 3 bases and 6 bases respectively, with 14 bases between them. Germline loops: CDR1 MDHEN, CDR2 SYDVKM. V usage is TRBV28 and J usage is TRBJ1-2; possibly TRBD1 for D (5 bases). The clonotype comes from a human patient who received a liver transplant. Some T cells may have originated in the graft donor. The input for sequencing was CD8+ T cells from blood, taken approximately 27 months after liver transplant. For the CDR3, the DNA is TGTGCCAGCAGTTTTTTCAGGGAGAGTAATGGCTACACCTTC. This gives the protein CASSFFRESNGYTF.